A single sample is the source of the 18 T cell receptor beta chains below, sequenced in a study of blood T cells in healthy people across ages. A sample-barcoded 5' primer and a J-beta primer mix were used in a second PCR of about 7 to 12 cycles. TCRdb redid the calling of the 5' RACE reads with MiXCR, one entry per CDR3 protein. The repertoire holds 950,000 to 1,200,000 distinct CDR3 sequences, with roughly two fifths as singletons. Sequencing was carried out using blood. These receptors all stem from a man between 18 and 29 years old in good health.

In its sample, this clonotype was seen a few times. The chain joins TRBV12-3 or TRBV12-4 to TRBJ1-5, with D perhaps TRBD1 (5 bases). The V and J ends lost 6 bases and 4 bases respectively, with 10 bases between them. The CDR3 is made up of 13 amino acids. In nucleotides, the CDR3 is TGTGCCAGCAGCATACAGGAAAATCAGCCCCAGCATTTT. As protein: CASSIQENQPQHF.

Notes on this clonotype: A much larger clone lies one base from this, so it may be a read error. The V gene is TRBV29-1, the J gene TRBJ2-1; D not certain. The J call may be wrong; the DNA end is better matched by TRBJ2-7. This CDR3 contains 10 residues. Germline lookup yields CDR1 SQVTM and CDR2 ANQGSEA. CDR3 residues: CSYYYNEQYF. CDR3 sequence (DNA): TGCAGCTATTACTACAATGAGCAGTACTTC.

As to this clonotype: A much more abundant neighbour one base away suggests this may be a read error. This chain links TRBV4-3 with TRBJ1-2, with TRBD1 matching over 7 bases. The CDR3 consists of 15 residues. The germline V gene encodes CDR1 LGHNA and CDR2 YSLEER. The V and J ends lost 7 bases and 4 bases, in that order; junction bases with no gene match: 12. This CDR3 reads CASNQEMSGGYGYTF. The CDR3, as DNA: TGCGCCAGCAACCAGGAAATGTCAGGGGGCTATGGCTACACCTTC.

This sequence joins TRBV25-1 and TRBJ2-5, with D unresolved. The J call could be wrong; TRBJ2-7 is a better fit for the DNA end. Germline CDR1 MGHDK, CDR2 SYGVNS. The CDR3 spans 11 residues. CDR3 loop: CASRASNEQYF. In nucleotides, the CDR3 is TGTGCCAGCCGGGCAAGTAACGAGCAGTACTTC.

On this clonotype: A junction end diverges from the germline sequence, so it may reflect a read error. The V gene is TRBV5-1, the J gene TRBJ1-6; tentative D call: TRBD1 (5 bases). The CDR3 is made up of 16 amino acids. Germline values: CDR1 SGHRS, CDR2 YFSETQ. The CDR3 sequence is CASSISTGLTNSPFHF. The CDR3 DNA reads TGCGCCAGCAGTATATCAACGGGACTTACTAATTCACCCTTCCACTTT.

The chain's CDR3 is CSASLGGPNTEAFF. The CDR3 DNA sequence: TGCAGTGCTAGTTTAGGCGGACCTAACACTGAAGCTTTCTTT. The genes are TRBV20-1 and TRBJ1-1; D unclear. The germline V and J ends were trimmed by 3 bases and 2 bases, with 13 bases remaining between them. Looked up from germline, CDR1 is DFQATT and CDR2 is SNEGSKA (reference sequence). The CDR3 runs to 14 residues.

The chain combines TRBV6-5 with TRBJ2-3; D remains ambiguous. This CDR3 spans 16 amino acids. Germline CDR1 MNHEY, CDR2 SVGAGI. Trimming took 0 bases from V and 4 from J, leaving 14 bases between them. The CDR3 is CASSYSTSRNSDTQYF. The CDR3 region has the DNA TGTGCCAGCAGTTACTCGACTTCCCGAAATTCAGATACGCAGTATTTT.

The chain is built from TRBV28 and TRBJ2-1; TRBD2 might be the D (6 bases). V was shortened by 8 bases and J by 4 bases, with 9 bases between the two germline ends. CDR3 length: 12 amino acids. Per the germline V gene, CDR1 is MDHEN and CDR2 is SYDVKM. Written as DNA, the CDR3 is TGTGCCAGCGGACTACAATACAATGAGCAGTTCTTC. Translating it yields CASGLQYNEQFF.

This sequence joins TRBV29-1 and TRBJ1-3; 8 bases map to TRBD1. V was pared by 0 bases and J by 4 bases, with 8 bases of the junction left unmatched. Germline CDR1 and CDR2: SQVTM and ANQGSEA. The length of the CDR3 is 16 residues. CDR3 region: CSVEEFETGVGNTIYF. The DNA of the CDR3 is TGCAGCGTTGAAGAGTTCGAGACAGGGGTAGGAAACACCATATATTTT.

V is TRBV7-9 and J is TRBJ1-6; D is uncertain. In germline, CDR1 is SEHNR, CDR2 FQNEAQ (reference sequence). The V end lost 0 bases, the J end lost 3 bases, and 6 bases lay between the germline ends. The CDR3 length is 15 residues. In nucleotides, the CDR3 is TGTGCCAGCAGCTTAGCGCAAGGCTATAATTCACCCCTCCACTTT. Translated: CASSLAQGYNSPLHF.

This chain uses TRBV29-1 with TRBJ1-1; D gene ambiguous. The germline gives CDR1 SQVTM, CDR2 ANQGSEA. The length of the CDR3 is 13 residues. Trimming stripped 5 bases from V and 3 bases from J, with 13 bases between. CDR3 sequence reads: CSVLRSRDTEAFF. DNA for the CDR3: TGCAGCGTTCTTCGAAGCCGGGACACTGAAGCTTTCTTT.

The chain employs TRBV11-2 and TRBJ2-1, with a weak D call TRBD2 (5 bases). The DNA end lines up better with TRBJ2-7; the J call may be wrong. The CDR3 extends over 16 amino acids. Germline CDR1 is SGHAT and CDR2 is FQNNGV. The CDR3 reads CASSFGSGVPGSEQYF. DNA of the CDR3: TGTGCCAGCAGCTTTGGTAGTGGTGTCCCGGGAAGCGAGCAGTACTTC.

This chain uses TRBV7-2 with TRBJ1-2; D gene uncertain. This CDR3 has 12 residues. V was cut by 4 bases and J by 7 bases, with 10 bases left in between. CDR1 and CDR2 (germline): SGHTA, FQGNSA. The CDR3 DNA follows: TGTGCCAGCAGCTCAAGGGTGTCTGGCTACACCTTC. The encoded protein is CASSSRVSGYTF.

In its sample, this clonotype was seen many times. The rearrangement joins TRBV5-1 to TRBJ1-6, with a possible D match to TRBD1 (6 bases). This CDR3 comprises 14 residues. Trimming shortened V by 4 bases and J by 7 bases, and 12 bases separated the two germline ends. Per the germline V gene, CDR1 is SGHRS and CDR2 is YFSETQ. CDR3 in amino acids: CASSPGHQNSPLHF. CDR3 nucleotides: TGCGCCAGCAGCCCGGGACACCAGAATTCACCCCTCCACTTT.

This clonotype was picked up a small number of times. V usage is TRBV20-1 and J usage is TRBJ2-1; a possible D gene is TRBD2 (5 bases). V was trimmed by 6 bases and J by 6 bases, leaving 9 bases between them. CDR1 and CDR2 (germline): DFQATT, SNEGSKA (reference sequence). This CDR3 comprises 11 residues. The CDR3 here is CSADSSNEQFF. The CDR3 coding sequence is TGCAGTGCGGACTCATCCAATGAGCAGTTCTTC.

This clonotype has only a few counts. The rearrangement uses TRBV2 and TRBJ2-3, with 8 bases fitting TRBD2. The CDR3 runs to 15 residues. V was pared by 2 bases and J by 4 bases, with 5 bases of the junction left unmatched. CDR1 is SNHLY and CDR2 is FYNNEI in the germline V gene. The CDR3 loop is CASSEKGSGADTQYF. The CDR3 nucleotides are TGTGCCAGCAGTGAAAAGGGTAGCGGGGCAGATACGCAGTATTTT.

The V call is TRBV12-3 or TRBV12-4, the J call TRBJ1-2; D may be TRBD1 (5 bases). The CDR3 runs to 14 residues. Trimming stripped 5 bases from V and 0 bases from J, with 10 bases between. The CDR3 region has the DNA TGTGCCAGCAGTGCCCAGGGAGCTAACTATGGCTACACCTTC. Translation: CASSAQGANYGYTF.

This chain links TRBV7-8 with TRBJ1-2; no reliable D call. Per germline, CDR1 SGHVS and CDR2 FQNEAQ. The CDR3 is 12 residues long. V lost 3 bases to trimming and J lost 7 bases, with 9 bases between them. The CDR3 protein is CASSLAASGYTF. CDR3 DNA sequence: TGTGCCAGCAGCTTGGCTGCCTCTGGCTACACCTTC.